This TCR beta chain was recovered during a study of T cell responses to AZD1222 COVID-19 vaccine. Study-wide points: Among vaccine-associated CD4 TCRs, coverage spanned spike, with dominance at 160-218 and 743-854. Unmutated variant regions reportedly attract nearly half of all spike-specific TCRs. White British ancestry dominated among donors, who included more females, and clonal diversity was possibly underestimated. A rise in Spike-specific TCR breadth and depth followed two AZD1222 doses.

Trimming left V 3 bases short and J 10 bases short, with 18 bases between. Germline V gives CDR1 GTSNPN, CDR2 SVGIG (reference sequence). The CDR3 has 14 residues. Details on this clone: Its antigen is not identified.

The repertoire was sequenced with immunoSEQ multiplex PCR; TCRdb's copy has only in-frame clones and lacks some. The table shows roughly 100,000 clones, with 89% occurring only once. The rearrangement uses TRBV30 and TRBJ1-4; possibly TRBD1 for D (6 bases). This specimen consisted of peripheral blood, obtained 28 days after the second AZD1222 dose. This clonotype originated in an adult who received the AZD1222 COVID-19 vaccine. The CDR3 protein is CAWSSGTGRRKLFF. The DNA for the CDR3 is TGTGCCTGGAGCAGTGGAACAGGGAGAAGAAAACTGTTTTTT. Full variable domain (missing parts from reference TRBV30 and TRBJ1-4): SQTIHQWPATLVQPVGSPLSLECTVEGTSNPNLYWYRQAAGRGLQLLFYSVGIGQISSEVPQNLSASRPQDRQFILSSKKLLLSDSGFYLCAWSSGTGRRKLFFGSGTQLSVL.